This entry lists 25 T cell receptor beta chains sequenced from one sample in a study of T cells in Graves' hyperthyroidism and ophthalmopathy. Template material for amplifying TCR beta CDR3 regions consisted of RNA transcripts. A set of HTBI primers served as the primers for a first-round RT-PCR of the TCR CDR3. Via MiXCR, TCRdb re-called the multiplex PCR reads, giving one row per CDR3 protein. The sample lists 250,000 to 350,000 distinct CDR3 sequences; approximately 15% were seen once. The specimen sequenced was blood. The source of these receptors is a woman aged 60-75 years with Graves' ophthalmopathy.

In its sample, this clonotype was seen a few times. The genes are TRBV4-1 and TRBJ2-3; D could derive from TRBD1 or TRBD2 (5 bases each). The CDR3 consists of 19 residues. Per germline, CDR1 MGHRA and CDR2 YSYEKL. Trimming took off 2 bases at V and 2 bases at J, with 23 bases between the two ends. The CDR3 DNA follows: TGCGCCAGCAGCCAAAGGTGGGGCCAGGGACGCTGGTCCACAGATACGCAGTATTTT. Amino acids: CASSQRWGQGRWSTDTQYF.

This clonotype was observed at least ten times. The CDR3 bases are TGTGCCAGCTCTACGGGCCAGGGTATAGGGCCCCAGCATTTT. Translated, it gives CASSTGQGIGPQHF. V usage is TRBV6-1 and J usage is TRBJ1-5, with D possibly matching TRBD1 (5 bases). The CDR3 totals 14 residues. Per the germline V gene, CDR1 is MNHNS and CDR2 is SASEGT. Trimming left V 8 bases short and J 9 bases short, with 20 bases between.

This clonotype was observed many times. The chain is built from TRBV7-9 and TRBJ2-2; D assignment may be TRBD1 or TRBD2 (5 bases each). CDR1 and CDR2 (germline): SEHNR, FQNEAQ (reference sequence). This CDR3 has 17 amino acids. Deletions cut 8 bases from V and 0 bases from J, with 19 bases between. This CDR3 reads CASARGAVKTNTGELFF. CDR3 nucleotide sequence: TGTGCCAGCGCTCGGGGCGCCGTTAAAACGAACACCGGGGAGCTGTTTTTT.

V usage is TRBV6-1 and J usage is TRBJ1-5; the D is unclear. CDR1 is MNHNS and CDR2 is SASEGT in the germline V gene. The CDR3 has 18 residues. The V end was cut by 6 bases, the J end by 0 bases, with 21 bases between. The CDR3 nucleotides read TGTGCCAGCAGCTATCCCACAGAGGGAATTTCTAGCAATCAGCCCCAGCATTTT. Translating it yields CASSYPTEGISSNQPQHF.

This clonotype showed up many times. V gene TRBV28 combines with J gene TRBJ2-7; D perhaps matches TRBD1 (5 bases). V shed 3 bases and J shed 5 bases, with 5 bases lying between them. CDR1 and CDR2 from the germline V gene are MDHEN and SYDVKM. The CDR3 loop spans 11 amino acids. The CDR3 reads CASSFRDEQYF. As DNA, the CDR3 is TGTGCCAGCAGTTTCAGGGACGAGCAGTACTTC.

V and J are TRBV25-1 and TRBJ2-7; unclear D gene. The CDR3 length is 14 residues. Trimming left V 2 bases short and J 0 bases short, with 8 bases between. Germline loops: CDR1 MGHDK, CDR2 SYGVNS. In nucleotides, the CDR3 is TGTGCCAGCAGTGAAGAGGCGATCTCCTACGAGCAGTACTTC. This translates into CASSEEAISYEQYF.

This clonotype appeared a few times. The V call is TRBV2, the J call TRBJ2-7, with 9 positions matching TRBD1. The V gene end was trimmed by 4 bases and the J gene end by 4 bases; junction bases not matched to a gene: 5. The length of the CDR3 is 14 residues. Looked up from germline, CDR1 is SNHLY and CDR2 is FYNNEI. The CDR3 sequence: CASSALGQGYEQYF. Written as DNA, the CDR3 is TGTGCCAGCAGTGCACTAGGACAGGGGTACGAGCAGTACTTC.

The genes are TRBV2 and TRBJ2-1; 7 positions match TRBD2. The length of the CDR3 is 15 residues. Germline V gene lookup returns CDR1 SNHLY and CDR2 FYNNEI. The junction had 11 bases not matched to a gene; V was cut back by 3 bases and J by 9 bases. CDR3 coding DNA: TGTGCCAGCAGTGAGCTGGCGGGAGTAGTAGGTGAGCAGTTCTTC. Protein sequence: CASSELAGVVGEQFF.

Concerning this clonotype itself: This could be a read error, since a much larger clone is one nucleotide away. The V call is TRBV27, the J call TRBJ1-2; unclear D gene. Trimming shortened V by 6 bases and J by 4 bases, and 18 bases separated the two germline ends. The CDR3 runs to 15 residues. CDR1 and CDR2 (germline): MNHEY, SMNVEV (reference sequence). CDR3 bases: TGTGCCAGCAGACGAGTCGACGGTTATAGCTATGGCTACACCTTC. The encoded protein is CASRRVDGYSYGYTF.

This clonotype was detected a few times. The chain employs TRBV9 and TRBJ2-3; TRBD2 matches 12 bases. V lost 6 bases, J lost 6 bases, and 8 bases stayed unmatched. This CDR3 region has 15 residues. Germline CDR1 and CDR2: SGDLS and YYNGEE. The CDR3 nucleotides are TGTGCCAGCAACCGACTAGCGGGGGCTAAGGATACGCAGTATTTT. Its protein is CASNRLAGAKDTQYF. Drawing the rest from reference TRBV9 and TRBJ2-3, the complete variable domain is DSGVTQTPKHLITATGQRVTLRCSPRSGDLSVYWYQQSLDQGLQFLIQYYNGEERAKGNILERFSAQQFPDLHSELNLSSLELGDSALYFCASNRLAGAKDTQYFGPGTRLTVL.

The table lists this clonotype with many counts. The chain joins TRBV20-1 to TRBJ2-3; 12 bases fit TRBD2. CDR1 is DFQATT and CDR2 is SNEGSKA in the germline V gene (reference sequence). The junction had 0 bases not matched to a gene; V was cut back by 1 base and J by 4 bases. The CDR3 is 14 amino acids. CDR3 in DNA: TGCAGTGCTAGAGGACTAGCGGGGGCAGATACGCAGTATTTT. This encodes CSARGLAGADTQYF.

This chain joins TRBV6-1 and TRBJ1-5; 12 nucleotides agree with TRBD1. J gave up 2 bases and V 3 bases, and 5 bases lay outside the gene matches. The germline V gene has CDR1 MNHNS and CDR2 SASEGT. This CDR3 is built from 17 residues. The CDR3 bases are TGTGCCAGCAGTGAGGGACAGGGGGCGCCGGGCAATCAGCCCCAGCATTTT. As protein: CASSEGQGAPGNQPQHF.

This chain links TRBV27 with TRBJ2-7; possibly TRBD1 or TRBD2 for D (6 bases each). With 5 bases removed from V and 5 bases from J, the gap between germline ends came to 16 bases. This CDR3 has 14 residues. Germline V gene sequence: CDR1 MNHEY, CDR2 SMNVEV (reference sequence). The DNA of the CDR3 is TGTGCCAGCAGTGCCCTAGGGGGGCTCAACGAGCAGTACTTC. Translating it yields CASSALGGLNEQYF.

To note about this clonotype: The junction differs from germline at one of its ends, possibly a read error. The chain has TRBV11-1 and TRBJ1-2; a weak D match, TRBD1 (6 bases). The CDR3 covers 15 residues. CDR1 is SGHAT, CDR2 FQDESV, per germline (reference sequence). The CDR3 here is CASNPGPQGNPGYTF. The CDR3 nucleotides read TGCGCCAGCAACCCCGGGCCACAGGGCAATCCTGGCTACACCTTC.

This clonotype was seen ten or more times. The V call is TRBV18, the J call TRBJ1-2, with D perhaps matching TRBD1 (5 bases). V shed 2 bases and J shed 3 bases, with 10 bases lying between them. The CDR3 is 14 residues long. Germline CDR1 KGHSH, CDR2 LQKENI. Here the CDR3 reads CASSPGDGHYGYTF. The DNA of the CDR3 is TGTGCCAGCTCACCAGGGGACGGGCACTATGGCTACACCTTC.

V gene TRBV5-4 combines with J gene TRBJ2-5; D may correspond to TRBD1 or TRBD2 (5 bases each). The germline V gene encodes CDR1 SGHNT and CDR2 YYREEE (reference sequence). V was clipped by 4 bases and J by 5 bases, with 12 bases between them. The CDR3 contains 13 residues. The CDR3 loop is CASSDTREETQYF. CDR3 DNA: TGTGCCAGCAGCGACACCAGGGAGGAGACCCAGTACTTC.

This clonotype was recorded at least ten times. CDR3 sequence (DNA): TGCAGTGCCATAGCGGGAGAGTCCGGGGAGCTGTTTTTT. Its protein product is CSAIAGESGELFF. The chain uses TRBV20-1 and TRBJ2-2; 9 bases align to TRBD2. The CDR3 totals 13 residues. Germline CDR1 DFQATT, CDR2 SNEGSKA (reference sequence). V trimming: 6 bases; J trimming: 6 bases; junction bases outside the gene matches: 5.

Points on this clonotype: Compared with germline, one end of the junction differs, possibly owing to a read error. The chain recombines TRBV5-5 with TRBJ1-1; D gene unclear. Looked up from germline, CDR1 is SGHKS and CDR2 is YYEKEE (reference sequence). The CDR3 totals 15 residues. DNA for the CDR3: TGTGCCAGCAGCTTGTCCGGGGAGCAGAGCACTGGAGCTTTCTTT. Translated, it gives CASSLSGEQSTGAFF.

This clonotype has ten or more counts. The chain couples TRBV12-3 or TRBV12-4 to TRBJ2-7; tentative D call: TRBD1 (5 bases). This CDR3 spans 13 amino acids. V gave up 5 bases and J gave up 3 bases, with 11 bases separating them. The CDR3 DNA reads TGTGCCAGCAGTAGCCAGGGAATCTACGAGCAGTACTTC. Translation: CASSSQGIYEQYF.

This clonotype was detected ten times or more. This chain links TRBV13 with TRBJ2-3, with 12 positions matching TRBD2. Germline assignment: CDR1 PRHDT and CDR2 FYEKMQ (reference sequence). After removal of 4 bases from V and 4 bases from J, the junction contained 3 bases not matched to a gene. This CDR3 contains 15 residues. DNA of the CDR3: TGTGCCAGCAGCTCCCGACTAGCGGGAGCAGATACGCAGTATTTT. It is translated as CASSSRLAGADTQYF.

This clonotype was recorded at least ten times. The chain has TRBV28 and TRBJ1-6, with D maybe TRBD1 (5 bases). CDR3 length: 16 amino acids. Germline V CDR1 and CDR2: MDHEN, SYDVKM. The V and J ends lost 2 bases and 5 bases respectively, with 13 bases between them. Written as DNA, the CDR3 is TGTGCCAGCAGTTTAGCCGGGGGACCGCATAATTCACCCCTCCACTTT. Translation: CASSLAGGPHNSPLHF.

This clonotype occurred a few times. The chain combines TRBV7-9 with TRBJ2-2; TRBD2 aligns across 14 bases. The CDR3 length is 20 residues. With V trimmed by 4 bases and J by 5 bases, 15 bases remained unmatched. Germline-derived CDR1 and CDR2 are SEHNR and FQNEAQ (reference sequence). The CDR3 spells CASSSGGLGLAGVFTGELFF. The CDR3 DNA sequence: TGTGCCAGCAGCTCCGGAGGACTGGGACTAGCGGGAGTATTTACCGGGGAGCTGTTTTTT.

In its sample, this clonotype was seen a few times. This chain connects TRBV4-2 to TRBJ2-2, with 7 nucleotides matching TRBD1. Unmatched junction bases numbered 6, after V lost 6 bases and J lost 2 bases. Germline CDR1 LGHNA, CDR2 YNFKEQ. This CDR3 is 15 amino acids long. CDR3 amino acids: CASSRTGDNTGELFF. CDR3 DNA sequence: TGTGCCAGCAGTCGGACAGGTGATAACACCGGGGAGCTGTTTTTT.

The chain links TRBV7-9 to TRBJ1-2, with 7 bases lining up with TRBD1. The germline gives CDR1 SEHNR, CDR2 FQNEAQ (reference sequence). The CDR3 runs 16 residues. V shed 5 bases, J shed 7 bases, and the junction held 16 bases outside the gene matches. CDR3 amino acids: CASSPGQPTTGSGYTF. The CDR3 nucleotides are TGTGCCAGCAGCCCGGGACAGCCCACAACAGGAAGTGGCTACACCTTC.

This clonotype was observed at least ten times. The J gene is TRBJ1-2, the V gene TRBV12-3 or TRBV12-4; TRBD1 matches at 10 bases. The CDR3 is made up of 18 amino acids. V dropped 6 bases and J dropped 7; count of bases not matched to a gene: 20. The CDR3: CASSSTLDRGWPFRGYTF. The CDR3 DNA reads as TGTGCCAGCAGCTCCACGCTGGACAGGGGGTGGCCGTTCCGTGGCTACACCTTC.